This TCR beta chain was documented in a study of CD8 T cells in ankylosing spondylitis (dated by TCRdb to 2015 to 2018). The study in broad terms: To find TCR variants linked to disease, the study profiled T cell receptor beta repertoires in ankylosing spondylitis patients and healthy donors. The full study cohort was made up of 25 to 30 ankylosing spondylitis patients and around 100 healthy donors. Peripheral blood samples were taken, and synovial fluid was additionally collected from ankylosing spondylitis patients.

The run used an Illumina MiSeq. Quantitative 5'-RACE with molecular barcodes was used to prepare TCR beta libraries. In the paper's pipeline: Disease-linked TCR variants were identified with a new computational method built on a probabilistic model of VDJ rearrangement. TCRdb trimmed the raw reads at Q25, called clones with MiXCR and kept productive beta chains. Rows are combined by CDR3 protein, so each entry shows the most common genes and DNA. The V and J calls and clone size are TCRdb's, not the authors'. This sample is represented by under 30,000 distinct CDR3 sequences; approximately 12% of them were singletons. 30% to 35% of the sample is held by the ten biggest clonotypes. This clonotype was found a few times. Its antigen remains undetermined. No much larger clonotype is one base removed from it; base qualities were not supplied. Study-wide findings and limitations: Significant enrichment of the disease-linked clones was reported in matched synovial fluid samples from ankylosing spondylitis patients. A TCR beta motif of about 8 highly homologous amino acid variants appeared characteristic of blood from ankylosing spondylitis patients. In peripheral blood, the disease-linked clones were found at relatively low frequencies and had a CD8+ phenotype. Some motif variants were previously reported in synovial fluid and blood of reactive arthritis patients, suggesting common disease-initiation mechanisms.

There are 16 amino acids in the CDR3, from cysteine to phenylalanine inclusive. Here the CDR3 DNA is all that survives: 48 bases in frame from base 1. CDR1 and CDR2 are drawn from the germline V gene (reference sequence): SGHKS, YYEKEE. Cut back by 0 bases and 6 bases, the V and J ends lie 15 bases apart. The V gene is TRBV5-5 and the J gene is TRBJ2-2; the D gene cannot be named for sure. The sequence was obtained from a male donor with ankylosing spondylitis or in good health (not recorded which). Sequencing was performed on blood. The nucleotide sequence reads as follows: TGTGCCAGCAGCTTGGTGGACCGGCCAGGTGCCGGGGAGCTGTTTTTT. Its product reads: CASSLVDRPGAGELFF.